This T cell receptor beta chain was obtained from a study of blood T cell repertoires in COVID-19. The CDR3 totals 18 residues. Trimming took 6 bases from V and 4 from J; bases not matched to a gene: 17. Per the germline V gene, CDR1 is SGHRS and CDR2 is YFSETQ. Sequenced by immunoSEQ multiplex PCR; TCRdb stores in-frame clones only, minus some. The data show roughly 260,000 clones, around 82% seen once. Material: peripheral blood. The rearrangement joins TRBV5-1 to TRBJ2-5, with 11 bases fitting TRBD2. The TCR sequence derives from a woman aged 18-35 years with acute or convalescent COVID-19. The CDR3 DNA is TGCGCCAGCAACCCGGGCTTAGCGGGAGGGCCGACCGGAGAGACCCAGTACTTC. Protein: CASNPGLAGGPTGETQYF. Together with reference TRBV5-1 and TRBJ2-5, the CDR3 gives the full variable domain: KAGVTQTPRYLIKTRGQQVTLSCSPISGHRSVSWYQQTPGQGLQFLFEYFSETQRNKGNFPGRFSGRQFSNSRSEMNVSTLELGDSALYLCASNPGLAGGPTGETQYFGPGTRLLVL.